The clone carrying this T cell receptor (beta chain) was observed a handful of times. CDR3 length: 16 residues. With 1 base removed from V and 2 bases from J, the gap between germline ends came to 13 bases. Germline assignment: CDR1 LGHDT and CDR2 YNNKEL (reference sequence). These data come from a study of response to subunit inactivated influenza vaccine. Each CDR3 protein is one row after TCRdb ran MiXCR on the RT-PCR reads. The data hold about 570,000 distinct CDR3 sequences, with approximately 10% observed a single time. The sample also formed part of further work on T cells expressing NK-cell markers. This second study says: The cDNA for TCR beta came from 5'RACE template switching with UMIs. Alpha-beta TCR T cells were the sole sorting target in several experiments, owing to an anti-gamma-delta TCR antibody. It is unclear if expanded NKG2C-expressing clones target HCMV antigens.

The sequence was obtained from a man aged 50 to 60 who received an inactivated influenza vaccine. The material was PBMCs from blood, obtained on the day of vaccination. This chain joins TRBV3-1 and TRBJ2-3; D is ambiguous. The CDR3 region has the DNA TGTGCCAGCAGCCAAGGGTTAGTTTCGGTCACAGATACGCAGTATTTT. It translates to CASSQGLVSVTDTQYF.